This TCR beta chain appears in the sequencing data of a study of radiotherapy plus CTLA-4 blockade in lung cancer. Across the whole study: Among all patients, around 19% showed objective responses, while 30% to 35% had disease control.

This clone was picked up a small number of times. Its matching antigen is unknown. J lost 7 bases, V lost 4 bases, and 16 bases had no gene match. The CDR3 spans 17 residues. Germline V gives CDR1 SEHNR, CDR2 FQNEAQ (reference sequence). General study points: Clones of tumor-derived TCRs expanded in blood after radiotherapy plus ipilimumab. Strongest reported response predictors: early blood clone changes and post-radiation interferon-beta.

Some clones are missing from TCRdb's copy, which holds only in-frame ones; the method was immunoSEQ multiplex PCR. This table has 80,000 or so clones, 78% appearing once. The chain has TRBV7-9 and TRBJ1-2; 9 nucleotides agree with TRBD1. This clonotype was sampled from a human donor with non-small cell lung cancer whose response to radiotherapy plus ipilimumab could not be evaluated. Some clones in this sample may be carry-over from other donors' samples. The sequencing here drew on peripheral blood, taken from a patient treated with radiotherapy plus ipilimumab. The CDR3 sequence is CASSSLDWGQGVGGYTF. In nucleotides, the CDR3 is TGTGCCAGCAGCTCTCTCGACTGGGGACAGGGAGTCGGTGGCTACACCTTC.